What follows are 10 T cell receptor beta chains derived from one specimen sequenced in a study of human T cells and chemical hapten exposure. Regarding time point: patch test 1, 2 weeks after DPC sensitization. The sample's treatment: therapeutic diphenylcyclopropenone sensitization with weekly scalp DPC. TCRdb re-called the RACE reads with MiXCR, one entry per CDR3 protein. The table lists 75,000 to 100,000 distinct CDR3 sequences, about an eighth of them singletons, with 2.1% in the top ten. Here the sequenced sample was whole blood, taken in connection with sensitization to the hapten diphenylcyclopropenone (DPC). These receptors were obtained from a woman between 35 and 50 years old with alopecia areata. Some clones in this sample may be carry-over from other donors' samples.

V gene TRBV4-3 combines with J gene TRBJ2-3; TRBD2 matches at 8 bases. The CDR3 loop spans 16 amino acids. CDR1 and CDR2 from the germline V gene are LGHNA and YSLEER. The V segment lost 1 base and the J segment 6 bases; nucleotides outside the gene matches: 9. CDR3 residues: CASSQGPGTRSDTQYF. In DNA, the CDR3 is TGCGCCAGCAGCCAAGGACCCGGGACTAGGTCTGATACGCAGTATTTT.

The chain links TRBV6-6 to TRBJ2-5, with 7 bases that match TRBD1. V lost 7 bases and J lost 4; bases outside the gene matches: 6. CDR1 MNHNY and CDR2 SVGAGI come from the germline V gene (reference sequence). The length of the CDR3 is 13 residues. CDR3 in amino acids: CASTGNRGETQYF. CDR3 nucleotides: TGTGCCAGCACCGGTAACAGGGGAGAGACCCAGTACTTC.

The V call is TRBV7-8, the J call TRBJ1-5; TRBD1 aligns across 7 bases. This CDR3 region has 15 residues. The V segment lost 3 bases and the J segment 4 bases; nucleotides outside the gene matches: 6. CDR1 is SGHVS, CDR2 FQNEAQ, per germline. CDR3 loop: CASSLGQSLNQPQHF. As DNA, the CDR3 is TGTGCCAGCAGCTTGGGACAGAGTCTTAATCAGCCCCAGCATTTT.

This clonotype occurred a few times. V gene TRBV7-2 combines with J gene TRBJ2-3, with D possibly being TRBD1 (6 bases). The CDR3 extends over 14 amino acids. Trimming took off 3 bases at V and 4 bases at J, with 11 bases between the two ends. Germline V gene lookup returns CDR1 SGHTA and CDR2 FQGNSA. This chain's CDR3 is CASSLGAPPDTQYF. The CDR3, as DNA: TGTGCCAGCAGCTTGGGGGCCCCCCCAGATACGCAGTATTTT.

This chain connects TRBV3-1 to TRBJ2-7, with 9 bases that match TRBD1. This CDR3 is 16 amino acids long. Trimming at V came to 4 bases and at J to 6 bases, leaving 13 bases not matched to a gene. CDR1 LGHDT and CDR2 YNNKEL come from the germline V gene (reference sequence). CDR3: CASSLGGGQGSSEQYF. CDR3 in DNA: TGTGCCAGCAGCCTGGGTGGGGGACAGGGTTCGTCCGAGCAGTACTTC.

The table lists this clonotype with a count of one. The junction does not match germline at one end; this may be a read error. This chain joins TRBV7-9 and TRBJ1-1; perhaps TRBD1 as D (5 bases). CDR1 and CDR2 from the germline V gene are SEHNR and FQNEAQ (reference sequence). The CDR3 sequence is 13 residues long. CDR3 DNA sequence: TGTGTCAGCAGCTTATCCGCGAGGGGTGAAGCTTTCTTT. Amino acid sequence: CVSSLSARGEAFF.

The chain joins TRBV27 to TRBJ1-2; 8 bases match TRBD1. Germline V lookup: CDR1 MNHEY, CDR2 SMNVEV (reference sequence). The trim removed 5 bases at V and 5 bases at J, leaving 13 bases unmatched. The CDR3 has 16 residues. The CDR3 nucleotides are TGTGCCAGCAGTCGGACAGGGACGCCCGGAGGGTATGGCTACACCTTC. Amino acid sequence: CASSRTGTPGGYGYTF.

The chain is built from TRBV6-2 or TRBV6-3 and TRBJ2-3; tentative D call: TRBD2 (5 bases). This CDR3 comprises 13 residues. Germline loops: CDR1 MNHEY, CDR2 SVGEGT. Trimming took off 8 bases at V and 0 bases at J, with 9 bases between the two ends. CDR3 amino acids: CASRWTSTDTQYF. The CDR3 nucleotides are TGTGCCAGCCGCTGGACTAGCACAGATACGCAGTATTTT.

This clonotype was counted at least ten times. V and J are TRBV29-1 and TRBJ1-1, with D perhaps TRBD1 (6 bases). There are 14 residues in the CDR3. Germline CDR1 SQVTM, CDR2 ANQGSEA. V was trimmed by 6 bases and J by 6 bases, leaving 20 bases between them. The DNA for the CDR3 is TGCAGCGTGGGTCGAGACAGGCTCGGACCTGAAGCTTTCTTT. Encoded protein: CSVGRDRLGPEAFF.

The V gene is TRBV28, the J gene TRBJ2-2; TRBD1 or TRBD2 may be the D gene (5 bases each). The CDR3 runs to 19 residues. The germline gives CDR1 MDHEN, CDR2 SYDVKM. V lost 2 bases, J lost 1 base, and 20 bases lay in between. The chain's CDR3 is CASSLKKQFGAGNTGELFF. The CDR3 region has the DNA TGTGCCAGCAGTTTAAAAAAACAGTTCGGGGCAGGGAACACCGGGGAGCTGTTTTTT.